This T cell receptor (beta chain) came from a study of cytomegalovirus exposure and HLA in healthy donors (TCRdb year 2017). About the study as a whole: In an earlier analysis of 450 to 750 of the donors, 250 to 350 Gb of sequence data and roughly 100 million unique TCR beta sequences from 180 million or so T cells were reported. Donor age, sex, ethnicity and CMV serostatus were compiled alongside the repertoire data. The study aimed to test whether cataloging public T cell receptors could reveal signatures of past pathogen exposure. Every repertoire in the discovery cohort had been generated on one and the same sequencing platform. The T cell repertoires of 670 or so subjects were profiled by immunosequencing and related to cytomegalovirus serostatus. Among a few hundred genotyped donors of the cohort, an average of 235,054 unique TCR beta nucleotide sequences were sequenced per donor, roughly 20% of them non-productive. Of the 300 to 500 genotyped donors, approximately 80% were placed in the genetic ancestry cluster associated with self-reported Caucasian donors. Because of strong linkage in the cohort, five DR-DQ haplotypes were treated as single units for association and clustering. To decide whether each TCR beta V gene segment behaved as functional or pseudogenic, an earlier analysis of 587 of the donors relied on high-throughput TCR beta sequencing. Typing coverage differed by locus: A, B, C, DRB1 and DQB1 were typed in roughly 620-630 donors, DQA1 in about 500, DPA1 in some 610, and DPB1 in just under 480. In a later genetic analysis, genome-wide SNP genotypes for about 55% of the 666 donors were used, and that subset was treated as a discovery cohort. HLA typing covered class I and class II loci at four-digit resolution. Roughly 320 gigabases of sequencing data and approximately 92 million unique TCR sequences made up an early release that covered approximately 650 HLA-typed donors. A later analysis re-analyzed previously published TCR beta repertoires from roughly 600 donors and added high-resolution HLA genotyping to study TCR occurrence patterns. In the later analysis, no new phenotypic data were used to find candidate immune exposures; instead, reliance was placed on TCR beta sequences and their occurrence across donors. High-throughput TCR immunosequencing, statistical association of individual TCRs with disease status, and machine learning were combined to predict cytomegalovirus infection status. A separate validation cohort of roughly 130 different subjects was used in addition to the roughly 670-subject first cohort.

The cohort comprised 710 or so healthy bone marrow donors. At the time of sampling, all cohort members were nominally healthy, though unrecorded immune exposures were likely present. The donor tested CMV seronegative and was one of the 352 seronegative cohort members. A peripheral blood sample was collected from each donor, and TCR beta sequencing was performed on peripheral blood mononuclear cells. Genomic DNA was extracted from the blood cell samples with the Qiagen DNeasy Blood Extraction Kit. The method was the immunoSEQ multiplex PCR assay. The multiplex PCR relied on a mix of 60 forward primers for TCR Vbeta segments and 13 reverse primers for TCR Jbeta segments. A multiplex PCR assay on genomic DNA amplified the CDR3 region of rearranged TCR beta genes. On the Illumina HiSeq System, the amplified TCR beta libraries were sequenced as 87-base-pair reads. For the original study's pipeline: A later analysis counted about 80 million unique TCR beta chains across the 690 or so repertoires, and some 11 million of these chains were shared by at least two donors. To remove PCR and sequencing errors, raw reads were error-corrected and collapsed into unique sequences using a nearest-neighbor algorithm that merged closely related sequences. V, D and J gene segments were assigned by aligning CDR3 sequences to IMGT reference sequences. For a sequence to be retained, a match of at least six nucleotides to both a V gene segment and a J gene segment was required. Rearrangements were classified as productive when the CDR3 lacked stop codons and remained in frame with V and J, and all other rearrangements were classified as non-productive. Following IMGT convention, CDR3 was defined as the stretch from the second conserved V-encoded cysteine to the conserved J-encoded phenylalanine. The earlier analysis of about 530 of the donors excluded any sequence lacking an unambiguous match to a single V gene segment. In an earlier analysis of approximately 500 of the donors, a V segment was called functional when productive rearrangements were above 56.7%, and segregating when the standard deviation between donors exceeded 5%. A statistical classification framework was built for diagnosing cytomegalovirus status from the catalog of TCR beta chain sequences. In a later analysis, V and J genes were assigned by comparing TCR nucleotide sequences against IMGT/GENE-DB human TR gene sequences. In a later analysis, CDR3 sequences and most-parsimonious VDJ recombination scenarios were assigned using the TCRdist pipeline. In a later analysis, every TCR beta chain was defined by the combination of its CDR3 amino acid sequence and its V-gene family, and reads without a unique V-gene family were dropped. To address suspected cross-contamination and a sequencing artifact, a later analysis removed 592 highly shared, low-generation-probability nucleotide sequences. In a later analysis, a clonal expansion index was calculated for each public chain from normalized within-repertoire ranks of inferred template counts. Generation probabilities in a later analysis came from a VDJ recombination model fitted to out-of-frame rearrangements, and those results were checked against IGoR. Hypergeometric tests were used in a later analysis to score TCR-TCR, TCR-HLA and TCR-CMV co-occurrence, with a repertoire-size bias correction applied to the TCR pairs. To estimate false discovery rates, a later analysis permuted the HLA or CMV assignments 20 times. A later analysis grouped co-occurring TCRs with DBSCAN, adding TCRdist sequence similarity when clustering within HLA-allele-positive subsets. Repertoires with fewer than 30,000 or more than 120,000 public chains, plus five repertoires with anomalous nucleotide sharing, were excluded from co-occurrence clustering. TCRdb obtained this table from immuneACCESS and retained in-frame rearrangements with V and J assigned. These tables miss some clones; where compared with another copy, unresolved V genes account for less than half of the shortfall, and the remainder is unexplained. V and J calls and clone size follow that table, whereas D and trimming were derived from the DNA. This sample comprises 100,000 to 150,000 clones, 82% of them detected only once. 2.5% to 3% of the sample belongs to the ten largest clones.

General conclusions and limits of the study: A further reported finding was that TCR beta sequences accurately predicted the HLA-A and HLA-B alleles for most subjects in the first cohort. According to a later analysis, TCR association rates differed among HLA loci, with DRB1 alleles showing the most associated TCRs and HLA-C alleles showing the fewest. In a later analysis, several top co-occurrence clusters were reported to appear linked to parvovirus B19, influenza, CMV and Epstein-Barr virus. A later analysis associated some 17,000 TCR beta sequences with specific HLA alleles at a false discovery rate of 0.05. The study gave a list of 150 to 200 TCR beta chains associated with cytomegalovirus. Most CMV-associated TCR beta chains appeared to be HLA-restricted in a later analysis, and the HLA associations seemed to be driven largely by CMV exposure. Presence/absence analyses assumed roughly uniform sequencing depth across donors, an assumption that may not hold. The authors suggested that the approach could potentially be extended to other disease states and immunological phenotypes. In this cohort, only TCR beta chains were sequenced, and detectable features were limited by the absence of alpha or paired-chain data. Compared with the approximately 700-donor mean, donors in an Asian-associated ancestry cluster had fewer N-insertions in productive TCRs, according to a later genetic analysis. A later analysis found that HLA-associated TCR beta chains were more clonally expanded and had lower generation probabilities than equally common non-associated chains. When HLA alleles, especially DR and DQ, strongly co-occurred, attributing TCR associations to individual alleles was difficult. The 87-base-pair reads could not distinguish some IMGT-functional V segments, including TRBV6-2 and TRBV6-3, so those segments were excluded. Immune exposure information for the cohort was limited to CMV serostatus. Correlated functional status among segregating V segments might be attributable to linkage disequilibrium, but an unknown experimental factor could not be ruled out. The earlier analysis of some 560 of the donors excluded 15 to 20 rarely observed V segments, including chromosome 9 orphons, because counts were too low. Across donors, most TCR sequences were observed very rarely, whereas some public TCRs were present in many individuals. The classifier was reported to diagnose cytomegalovirus status with high specificity and sensitivity in both the original and validation cohorts. A few of the identified cytomegalovirus-associated TCR beta chains were confirmed in vitro to be specific for cytomegalovirus antigens. HLA typing was unavailable for some donors at each locus, so association tests used only the typed subset. In an earlier analysis of around 500 of the donors, most TCR beta V segments appeared in productive rearrangements about 87% or about 30% of the time, broadly matching IMGT annotations. A group of highly shared sequence variants was considered likely to be a technical artifact of the sequencing pipeline. An association between a missense DCLRE1C variant and V-gene and J-gene trimming of TCR beta chains was found in a later genetic analysis and replicated in an independent cohort.

Notes on this clone: Its binding antigen is unknown. No base-level quality is on record; no much larger clone is a single base apart.

The CDR3 contains 15 residues, cysteine and phenylalanine counted. Only the CDR3 region is kept as DNA, spanning 45 bases read in frame from base 1. The germline V gene sets CDR1 to SNHLY and CDR2 to FYNNEI. V is cut back by 6 bases and J by 6 bases, with 9 bases in the junction unmatched. The material sequenced was PBMCs. The chain was built from TRBV2 and TRBJ1-5; 9 bases in between match TRBD1. The receptor comes from a boy between 2 and 10 years old in good health and CMV-seronegative. The nucleotide sequence is given as TGTGCCAGCAGCCCCGATACAGGGGGCGGTCAGCCCCAGCATTTT. It codes for CASSPDTGGGQPQHF.